This TCR beta chain comes out of a study of cytomegalovirus exposure and HLA in healthy donors. Findings and caveats of the study: It was reported that the classifier diagnosed cytomegalovirus status with high specificity and sensitivity in both the original and validation cohorts.

Profiled with immunoSEQ multiplex PCR; TCRdb holds only in-frame clones, not every one. Here the sample spans about 60,000 clones, almost 97% being singletons. As for this clone: Its antigen is as yet unknown.

CDR1 and CDR2 from the germline V gene are SGHDT and YYEEEE. V lost 4 bases and J lost 11, with 18 bases in between. The CDR3 length is 14 residues. The sample consisted of PBMCs. The receptor comes from a woman younger than 30 in good health and CMV-seronegative. The V and J genes are TRBV5-6 and TRBJ1-4, with unresolved D. In nucleotides, the CDR3 is TGTGCCAGCAGCCGGGCGGGGTTTCTGGGGAAACTGTTTTTT. Amino acids: CASSRAGFLGKLFF.